These T cell receptor beta chains were read from a single sample in a study of a mutant IDH1 vaccine in newly diagnosed glioma. The data were produced by immunoSEQ multiplex PCR, yet TCRdb's version contains in-frame clones alone and is incomplete. The sample consists of tens of thousands of clones, under 90% of them appearing once. Their recognized antigens are unknown. This sample comprised PBMCs, obtained from a glioma patient whose treatment included an IDH1 peptide vaccine. Receptors originate from a man in his forties or fifties with glioma. Both conserved end residues are part of each CDR3. D genes are given only for firm matches.

CDR3: CASSLVSGPTDTQYF; J: TRBJ2-3; V: TRBV7-2; D: NA
CDR3: CASSLRAGTGHHEQFF; J: TRBJ2-1; V: TRBV14; D: TRBD1
CDR3: CASRGSGRDTQYF; J: TRBJ2-3; V: TRBV5-6; D: TRBD2
CDR3: CASSPANGGQETQYF; J: TRBJ2-5; V: TRBV7-3; D: NA
CDR3: CASSNFGGTGELFF; J: TRBJ2-2; V: TRBV5-1; D: NA
CDR3: CASSLAAGGLYGYTF; J: TRBJ1-2; V: TRBV7-9; D: TRBD1
CDR3: CASSPLTGGTEAFF; J: TRBJ1-1; V: TRBV27; D: TRBD1
CDR3: CAIKNGAGVLDTQYF; J: TRBJ2-3; V: TRBV10-3; D: TRBD2
CDR3: CAISDPGLSRGDTQYF; J: TRBJ2-3; V: TRBV10-3; D: TRBD2
CDR3: CASSLVELDTQYF; J: TRBJ2-3; V: TRBV5-6; D: NA
CDR3: CASSYGQDSSDTQYF; J: TRBJ2-3; V: TRBV6-6; D: NA
CDR3: CASSFPPAQGCKQYF; J: TRBJ2-7; V: TRBV27; D: NA
CDR3: CASSEGGPNTKLFF; J: TRBJ1-4; V: TRBV2; D: NA
CDR3: CASRGSDEQYF; J: TRBJ2-7; V: TRBV6-5; D: NA
CDR3: CASRNRGLANEKLFF; J: TRBJ1-4; V: TRBV2; D: TRBD1
CDR3: CASNVGGPGTGELFF; J: TRBJ2-2; V: TRBV2; D: TRBD2
CDR3: CASSDRNYGYTF; J: TRBJ1-2; V: TRBV25-1; D: NA
CDR3: CASSVAGAKQAFF; J: TRBJ1-1; V: TRBV9; D: NA
CDR3: CAIRESYNEQFF; J: TRBJ2-1; V: TRBV6-1; D: NA
CDR3: CASSFTAPNNYGYTF; J: TRBJ1-2; V: TRBV7-9; D: NA
CDR3: CASRTVSGNTEAFF; J: TRBJ1-1; V: TRBV19; D: NA
CDR3: CASSFARVTQYF; J: TRBJ2-5; V: TRBV28; D: NA
CDR3: CASSDYSTYEQYF; J: TRBJ2-7; V: TRBV27; D: NA
CDR3: CATSRDPYQPQHF; J: TRBJ1-5; V: TRBV15; D: NA
CDR3: CASSLGGSSYNSPLHF; J: TRBJ1-6; V: TRBV7-8; D: NA
CDR3: CASSLVGPAGGVYEQYF; J: TRBJ2-7; V: TRBV7-8; D: TRBD2
CDR3: CSASEYEQYF; J: TRBJ2-7; V: TRBV20-1; D: NA
CDR3: CASSPTRDTQYF; J: TRBJ2-3; V: TRBV28; D: NA
CDR3: CASRTSGTEQFF; J: TRBJ2-1; V: TRBV5-1; D: TRBD2
CDR3: CASSRDRAIFSGANVLTF; J: TRBJ2-6; V: TRBV7-2; D: TRBD1
CDR3: CASSPYRVGGYTF; J: TRBJ1-2; V: TRBV28; D: NA
CDR3: CASSLFSGGPSAYNEQFF; J: TRBJ2-1; V: TRBV5-8; D: TRBD2
CDR3: CASSFTFMNTEAFF; J: TRBJ1-1; V: TRBV5-1; D: NA
CDR3: CASSYHNEQFF; J: TRBJ2-1; V: TRBV7-8; D: NA
CDR3: CASSRSGRGETQYF; J: TRBJ2-5; V: TRBV5-1; D: TRBD2
CDR3: CASSGTGLGQPQHF; J: TRBJ1-5; V: TRBV6-5; D: TRBD1
CDR3: CASSQDGKAGNTIYF; J: TRBJ1-3; V: TRBV4-3; D: NA
CDR3: CASSSRTGNSGNTIYF; J: TRBJ1-3; V: TRBV27; D: NA
CDR3: CSANTGPQLVF; J: TRBJ1-1; V: TRBV20-1; D: NA
CDR3: CATSRDYGTVNYGYTF; J: TRBJ1-2; V: TRBV15; D: TRBD1
CDR3: CASSLTMSSYEQYF; J: TRBJ2-7; V: TRBV13; D: NA
CDR3: CASSLRQGGSYEQYF; J: TRBJ2-7; V: TRBV5-1; D: NA
CDR3: CASSPQSGRGNEQFF; J: TRBJ2-1; V: TRBV18; D: TRBD2
CDR3: CSVGQTGYEAFF; J: TRBJ1-1; V: TRBV29-1; D: TRBD1
CDR3: CASSFAGETDTQYF; J: TRBJ2-3; V: TRBV5-5; D: NA
CDR3: CASSIGPSSEQYF; J: TRBJ2-7; V: TRBV19; D: NA
CDR3: CASSPQGNYGYTF; J: TRBJ1-2; V: TRBV4-1; D: TRBD1
CDR3: CASAGGLGTEQFF; J: TRBJ2-1; V: TRBV6-5; D: TRBD2
CDR3: CASGPTEAVNTEAFF; J: TRBJ1-1; V: TRBV2; D: NA
CDR3: CASSPTTLGATF; J: TRBJ1-2; V: TRBV7-9; D: NA
CDR3: CASRGDPGDYEQYF; J: TRBJ2-7; V: TRBV5-4; D: NA
CDR3: CASSLGGGSTETQYF; J: TRBJ2-5; V: TRBV7-2; D: TRBD2
CDR3: CASSFRRESYGYTF; J: TRBJ1-2; V: TRBV28; D: NA